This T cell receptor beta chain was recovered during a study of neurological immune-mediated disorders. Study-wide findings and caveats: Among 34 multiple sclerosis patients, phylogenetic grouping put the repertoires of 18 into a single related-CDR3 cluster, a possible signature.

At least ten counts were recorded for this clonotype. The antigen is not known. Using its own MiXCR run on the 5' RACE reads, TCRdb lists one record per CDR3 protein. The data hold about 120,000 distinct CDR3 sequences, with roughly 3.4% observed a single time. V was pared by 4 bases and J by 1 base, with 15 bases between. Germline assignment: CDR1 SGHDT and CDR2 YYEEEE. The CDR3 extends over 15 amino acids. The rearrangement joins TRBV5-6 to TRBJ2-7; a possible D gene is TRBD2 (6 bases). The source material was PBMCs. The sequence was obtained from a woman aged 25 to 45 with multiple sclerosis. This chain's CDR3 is CASSAEGRGSYEQYF. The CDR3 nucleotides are TGTGCCAGCAGCGCGGAGGGACGGGGATCCTACGAGCAGTACTTC. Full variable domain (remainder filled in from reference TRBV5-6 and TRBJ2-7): DAGVTQSPTHLIKTRGQQVTLRCSPKSGHDTVSWYQQALGQGPQFIFQYYEEEERQRGNFPDRFSGHQFPNYSSELNVNALLLGDSALYLCASSAEGRGSYEQYFGPGTRLTVT.